This TCR beta chain was identified in a study of OX40 agonist ivuxolimab in advanced cancers. This CDR3 region has 13 residues. V lost 5 bases to trimming and J lost 8 bases, with 18 bases between them. Germline V gene sequence: CDR1 SQVTM, CDR2 ANQGSEA. Method: immunoSEQ multiplex PCR; TCRdb's copy keeps in-frame clones and lacks some. Of roughly 63,000 clones listed, nearly 90% are singletons. The sequence was collected from an adult with an advanced solid tumor such as melanoma, head and neck, liver or kidney cancer. The V gene is TRBV29-1, the J gene TRBJ1-2; D remains ambiguous. Specimen: CD4+ or CD8+ T cells sorted from blood, collected in a trial of the OX40 agonist ivuxolimab. The CDR3: CSVLSEKTGGYTF. CDR3 sequence (DNA): TGCAGCGTTCTCAGTGAAAAAACGGGAGGCTACACCTTC.